This T cell receptor beta chain was documented in a study of blood T cell repertoires in COVID-19. Study details: In each case, the material was cDNA or gDNA derived from T cells, B-cell-depleted T cells, or PBMCs.

Trimming removed 0 bases at V and 3 bases at J, with 8 bases between. The CDR3 has 15 amino acids. From germline, CDR1 is LNHNV and CDR2 YYDKDF (reference sequence). The authors' processing: Counts of nucleated cells, estimated from reference gene primer amplification, were obtained. The protocol was immunoSEQ multiplex PCR, while the TCRdb copy is restricted to in-frame clones and leaves out a portion. Clone size and the V and J calls come from that table; the DNA yielded D and trimming. The data hold 70,000 to 75,000 clones, with 90% observed a single time. This TCR was sampled from a human donor in a cohort sampled during active COVID-19. Material: peripheral blood. The V and J genes are TRBV15 and TRBJ2-2; D remains unclear. The CDR3 nucleotides read TGTGCCACCAGCAGAGACTACTCCGACACCGGGGAGCTGTTTTTT. As protein: CATSRDYSDTGELFF.